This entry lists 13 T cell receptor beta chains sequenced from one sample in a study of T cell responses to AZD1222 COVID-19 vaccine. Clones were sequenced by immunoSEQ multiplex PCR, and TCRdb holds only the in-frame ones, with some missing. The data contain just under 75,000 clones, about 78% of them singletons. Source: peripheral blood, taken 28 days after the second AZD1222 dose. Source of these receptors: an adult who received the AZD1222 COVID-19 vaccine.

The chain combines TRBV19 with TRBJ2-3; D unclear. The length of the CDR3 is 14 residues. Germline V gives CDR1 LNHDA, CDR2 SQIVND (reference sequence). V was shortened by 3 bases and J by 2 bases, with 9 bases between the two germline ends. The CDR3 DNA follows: TGTGCCAGTAGTATGGTAGGAGACACAGATACGCAGTATTTT. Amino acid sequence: CASSMVGDTDTQYF.

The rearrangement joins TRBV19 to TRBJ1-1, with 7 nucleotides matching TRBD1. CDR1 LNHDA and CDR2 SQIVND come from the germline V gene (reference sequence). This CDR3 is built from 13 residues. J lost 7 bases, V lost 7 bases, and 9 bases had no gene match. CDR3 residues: CASTLNRGGEAFF. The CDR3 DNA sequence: TGTGCCAGTACTCTCAACAGGGGCGGTGAAGCTTTCTTT. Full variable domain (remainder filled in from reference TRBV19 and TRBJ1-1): DGGITQSPKYLFRKEGQNVTLSCEQNLNHDAMYWYRQDPGQGLRLIYYSQIVNDFQKGDIAEGYSVSREKKESFPLTVTSAQKNPTAFYLCASTLNRGGEAFFGQGTRLTVV.

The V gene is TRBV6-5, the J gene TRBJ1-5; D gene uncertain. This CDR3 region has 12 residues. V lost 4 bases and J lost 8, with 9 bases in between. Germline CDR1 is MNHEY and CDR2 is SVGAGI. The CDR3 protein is CASSSGPEPQHF. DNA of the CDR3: TGTGCCAGCAGTTCAGGTCCAGAGCCCCAGCATTTT.

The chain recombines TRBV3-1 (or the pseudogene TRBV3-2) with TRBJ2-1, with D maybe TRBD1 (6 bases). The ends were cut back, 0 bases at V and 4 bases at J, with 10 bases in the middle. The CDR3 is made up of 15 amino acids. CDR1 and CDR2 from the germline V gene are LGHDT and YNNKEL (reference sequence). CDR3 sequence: CASSQDTGTYNEQFF. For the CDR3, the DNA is TGTGCCAGCAGCCAAGATACAGGGACGTACAATGAGCAGTTCTTC.

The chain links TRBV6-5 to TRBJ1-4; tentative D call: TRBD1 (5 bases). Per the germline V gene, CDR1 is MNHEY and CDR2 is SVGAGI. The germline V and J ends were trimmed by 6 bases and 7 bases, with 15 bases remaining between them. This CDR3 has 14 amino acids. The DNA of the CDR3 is TGTGCCAGCAGAGGGTCCAGGGTATTTGAAAAACTGTTTTTT. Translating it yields CASRGSRVFEKLFF.

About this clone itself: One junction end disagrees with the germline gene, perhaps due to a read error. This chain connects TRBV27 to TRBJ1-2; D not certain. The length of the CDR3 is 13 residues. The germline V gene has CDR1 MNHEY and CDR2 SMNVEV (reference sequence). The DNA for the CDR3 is TGTGCCAGCAGTCTATCGAGTCAATATGGCTACACCTTC. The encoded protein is CASSLSSQYGYTF.

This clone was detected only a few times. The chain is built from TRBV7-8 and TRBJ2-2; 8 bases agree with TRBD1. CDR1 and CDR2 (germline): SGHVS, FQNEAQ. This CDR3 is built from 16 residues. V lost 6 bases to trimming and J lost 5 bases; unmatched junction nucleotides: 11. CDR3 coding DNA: TGTGCCAGCAGAGGGTCAGGGGGCTGGGGGACCGGGGAGCTGTTTTTT. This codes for CASRGSGGWGTGELFF.

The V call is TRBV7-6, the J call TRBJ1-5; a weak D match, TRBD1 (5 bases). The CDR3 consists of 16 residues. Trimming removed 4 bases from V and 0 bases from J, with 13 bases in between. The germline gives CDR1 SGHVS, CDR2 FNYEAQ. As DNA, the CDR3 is TGTGCCAGCAGCTCCCCGGGGCCTTATAGCAATCAGCCCCAGCATTTT. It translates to CASSSPGPYSNQPQHF.

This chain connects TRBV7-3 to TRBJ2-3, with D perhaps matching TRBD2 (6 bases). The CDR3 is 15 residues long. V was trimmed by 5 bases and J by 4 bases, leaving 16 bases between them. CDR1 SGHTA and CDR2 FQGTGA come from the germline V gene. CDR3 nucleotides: TGTGCCAGCAGCCCCGGGACTGGTGGTTCAGATACGCAGTATTTT. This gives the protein CASSPGTGGSDTQYF.

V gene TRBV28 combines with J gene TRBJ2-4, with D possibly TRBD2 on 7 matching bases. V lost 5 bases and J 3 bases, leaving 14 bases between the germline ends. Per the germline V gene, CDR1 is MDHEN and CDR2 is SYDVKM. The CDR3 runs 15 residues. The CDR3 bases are TGTGCCAGCAGTGGTGGGGGAGGGGGCAAAAACATTCAGTACTTC. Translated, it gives CASSGGGGGKNIQYF.

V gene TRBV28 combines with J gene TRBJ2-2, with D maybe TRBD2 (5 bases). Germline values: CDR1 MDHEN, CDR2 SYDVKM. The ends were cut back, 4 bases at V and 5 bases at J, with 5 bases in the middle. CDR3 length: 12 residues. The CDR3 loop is CASSWTTGELFF. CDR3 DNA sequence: TGTGCCAGCAGTTGGACTACCGGGGAGCTGTTTTTT.

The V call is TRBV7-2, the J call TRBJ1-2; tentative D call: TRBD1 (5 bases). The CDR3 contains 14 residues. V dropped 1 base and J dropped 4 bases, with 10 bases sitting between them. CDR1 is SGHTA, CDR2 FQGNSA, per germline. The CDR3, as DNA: TGTGCCAGCAGCTTAGAGGGGCGGGCCTATGGCTACACCTTC. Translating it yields CASSLEGRAYGYTF.

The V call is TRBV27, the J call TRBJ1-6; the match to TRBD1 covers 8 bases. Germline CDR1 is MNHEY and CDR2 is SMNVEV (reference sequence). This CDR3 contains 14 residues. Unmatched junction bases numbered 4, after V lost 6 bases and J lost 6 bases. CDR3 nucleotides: TGTGCCAGCAGAACTGACAGGGGTAATTCACCCCTCCACTTT. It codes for CASRTDRGNSPLHF.